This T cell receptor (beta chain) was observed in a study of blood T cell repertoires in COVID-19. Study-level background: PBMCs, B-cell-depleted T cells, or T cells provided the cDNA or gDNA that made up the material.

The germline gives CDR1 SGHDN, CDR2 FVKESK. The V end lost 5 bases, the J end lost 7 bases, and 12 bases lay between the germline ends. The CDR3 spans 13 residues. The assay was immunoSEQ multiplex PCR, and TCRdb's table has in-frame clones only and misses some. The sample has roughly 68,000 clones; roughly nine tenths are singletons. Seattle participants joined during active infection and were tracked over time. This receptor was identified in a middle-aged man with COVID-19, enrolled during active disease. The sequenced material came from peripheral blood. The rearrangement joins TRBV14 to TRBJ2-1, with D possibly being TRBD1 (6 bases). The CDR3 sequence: CASSIQTGNEQFF. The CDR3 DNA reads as TGTGCCAGCAGCATCCAAACAGGGAATGAGCAGTTCTTC.